This TCR beta chain was sequenced during a study of T cell responses to AZD1222 COVID-19 vaccine. Study-level findings and limits: Within unmutated variant regions lay the reported targets of nearly half of spike-specific TCRs. White British ancestry dominated among donors, who included more females, and clonal diversity was possibly underestimated. Compared with day 0, the breadth and depth of the Spike-specific TCR repertoire rose significantly after two doses of AZD1222. Vaccine-associated CD4 TCRs ranged over spike, dominating at 160-218 and 743-854.

Turning to this clone: Its target is not known.

TCRdb's table, derived via immunoSEQ multiplex PCR, lists solely in-frame clones and lacks some. The sample lists about 120,000 clones; roughly 85% were seen once. V was trimmed by 5 bases and J by 3 bases, leaving 13 bases between them. This CDR3 has 14 residues. Germline V lookup: CDR1 SGHTA, CDR2 FQGTGA. V and J are TRBV7-3 and TRBJ1-2; D unresolved. This sequence was found in an adult in good health. Source: peripheral blood, taken on day 0 of MenACWY control vaccination. The CDR3 spells CASSLGEGYYGYTF. The DNA for the CDR3 is TGTGCCAGCAGCCTCGGGGAGGGCTACTATGGCTACACCTTC.